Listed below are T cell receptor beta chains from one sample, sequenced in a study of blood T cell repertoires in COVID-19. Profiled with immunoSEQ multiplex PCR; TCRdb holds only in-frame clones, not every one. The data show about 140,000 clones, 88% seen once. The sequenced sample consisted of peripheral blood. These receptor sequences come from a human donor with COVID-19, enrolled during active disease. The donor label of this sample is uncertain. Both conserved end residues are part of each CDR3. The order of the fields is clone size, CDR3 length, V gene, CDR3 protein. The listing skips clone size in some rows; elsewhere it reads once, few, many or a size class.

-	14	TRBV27	CASSFDRLGETQYF
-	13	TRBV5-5	CASSSTSEETQYF
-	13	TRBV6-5	CASSYGGGYGYTF
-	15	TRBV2	CASKTGGPGTGELFF
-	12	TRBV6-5	CASRTGADTQYF
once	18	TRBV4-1	CASSQGRQGRTGANVLTF
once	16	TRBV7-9	CASSPRGPLLKETQYF
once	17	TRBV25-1	CASSGGGQGGLTYEQYF
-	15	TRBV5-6	CASSLGQGYQETQYF
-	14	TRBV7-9	CASSAGQGSYEQYF
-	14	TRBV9	CASSVGQSPLGYTF
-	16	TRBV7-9	CASSLGTGSAGNTIYF
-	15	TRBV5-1	CASSLESSGYYEQYF
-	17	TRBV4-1	CASSHLHGGARGTEAFF
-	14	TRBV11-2	CASSPTSGAYEQYF
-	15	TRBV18	CASSPRSGGGTEAFF
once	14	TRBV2	CASSTGVSGNTIYF
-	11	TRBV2	CATSEQEAQYF
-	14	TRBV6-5	CASSYYQGAVGYTF
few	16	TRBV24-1	CATSDLDGRGSEKLFF
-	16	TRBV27	CASSTLGLAGAYEQYF
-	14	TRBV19	CASSSQGALGGYTF
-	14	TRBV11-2	CASSLDRSYNEQFF
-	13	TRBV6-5	CASSHRTGIEAFF
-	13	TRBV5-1	CATRAGTYNEQFF